Shown below are 32 T cell receptor beta chains from a single sample sequenced in a study of radiotherapy plus CTLA-4 blockade in lung cancer. Repertoires were generated with immunoSEQ multiplex PCR, while TCRdb's copy carries only in-frame clones and drops some. The sample holds tens of thousands of clones, around nine tenths seen once. The material was peripheral blood, obtained from a patient treated with radiotherapy plus ipilimumab. Receptors originate from a human donor with non-small cell lung cancer who had stable disease on radiotherapy plus ipilimumab.

V gene TRBV21-1 combines with J gene TRBJ1-6. TRBV21-1 is a documented pseudogene. The CDR3 extends over 14 amino acids. Here the CDR3 reads CATEGISYNSPLHF. The DNA for the CDR3 is TGTGCCACCGAGGGTATCTCCTATAATTCACCCCTCCACTTT.

This clone was recorded only once. The CDR3 spells CAWRLAGSGGTDTQYF. Written as DNA, the CDR3 is TGTGCCTGGAGGTTAGCGGGAAGCGGGGGGACAGATACGCAGTATTTT. The V call is TRBV30, the J call TRBJ2-3; 9 nucleotides line up with TRBD2. Germline CDR1 and CDR2: GTSNPN and SVGIG (reference sequence). This CDR3 is 16 amino acids long. After removal of 3 bases from V and 3 bases from J, the junction contained 10 bases not matched to a gene.

This clone was recorded once. The CDR3 reads CASSSATGAQETQYF. The CDR3 coding sequence is TGCGCCAGCAGCTCAGCGACAGGGGCCCAAGAGACCCAGTACTTC. This chain joins TRBV5-1 and TRBJ2-5, with TRBD1 identical over 8 bases. The V segment lost 3 bases and the J segment 1 base; nucleotides outside the gene matches: 5. The CDR3 consists of 15 residues. From germline, CDR1 is SGHRS and CDR2 YFSETQ.

The rearrangement uses TRBV28 and TRBJ1-2; 7 bases are a match to TRBD1. After removal of 1 base from V and 4 bases from J, the junction contained 12 bases not matched to a gene. This CDR3 comprises 17 residues. Looked up from germline, CDR1 is MDHEN and CDR2 is SYDVKM. CDR3 protein: CASSLFRRQGVLYGYTF. CDR3 DNA: TGTGCCAGCAGTTTATTCCGGAGACAGGGAGTACTCTATGGCTACACCTTC.

The chain employs TRBV30 and TRBJ2-2; tentatively, D is TRBD2 (5 bases). Germline loops: CDR1 GTSNPN, CDR2 SVGIG (reference sequence). The CDR3 sequence is 14 residues long. The ends were cut back, 3 bases at V and 4 bases at J, with 12 bases in the middle. CDR3 in DNA: TGTGCCTGGAGGGGCAGCGGACGCACCGGGGAGCTGTTTTTT. Its protein is CAWRGSGRTGELFF.

The J gene is TRBJ2-7, the V gene TRBV27; 13 bases match TRBD2. V shed 5 bases, J shed 2 bases, and the junction held 12 bases outside the gene matches. Germline V gene sequence: CDR1 MNHEY, CDR2 SMNVEV (reference sequence). The CDR3 consists of 18 residues. The CDR3 nucleotides read TGTGCCAGCAGTCAAATCGGACTAGCGGGAGCGAATCCCTACGAGCAGTACTTC. Its protein product is CASSQIGLAGANPYEQYF.

This chain uses TRBV6-4 with TRBJ2-3; 10 nucleotides align to TRBD1. CDR1 is MRHNA, CDR2 SNTAGT, per germline. Unmatched junction bases numbered 5, after V lost 6 bases and J lost 2 bases. This CDR3 is 15 amino acids long. CDR3 loop: CASSTGTGDTDTQYF. CDR3 sequence (DNA): TGTGCCAGCAGCACCGGGACAGGGGACACAGATACGCAGTATTTT.

This clone has more than one count but fewer than ten. The chain uses TRBV7-2 and TRBJ2-7; 8 positions match TRBD2. Per the germline V gene, CDR1 is SGHTA and CDR2 is FQGNSA. After removal of 3 bases from V and 6 bases from J, the junction contained 7 bases not matched to a gene. The CDR3 consists of 14 residues. The CDR3 DNA sequence: TGTGCCAGCAGCTTGTCGCGGGGGGCCGGCGAGCAGTACTTC. Its translation is CASSLSRGAGEQYF.

V and J are TRBV5-4 and TRBJ2-5, with D hard to call. From germline, CDR1 is SGHNT and CDR2 YYREEE (reference sequence). The CDR3 sequence is 13 residues long. Trimming stripped 1 base from V and 2 bases from J, with 6 bases between. The DNA for the CDR3 is TGTGCCAGCAGCTTGCCTGGGCAAGAGACCCAGTACTTC. Translated: CASSLPGQETQYF. Drawing the rest from reference TRBV5-4 and TRBJ2-5, the complete variable domain is ETGVTQSPTHLIKTRGQQVTLRCSSQSGHNTVSWYQQALGQGPQFIFQYYREEENGRGNFPPRFSGLQFPNYSSELNVNALELDDSALYLCASSLPGQETQYFGPGTRLLVL.

Concerning this clone itself: The junction differs from germline at one of its ends, possibly a read error. V is TRBV7-2 and J is TRBJ2-1; the D gene could be TRBD1 or TRBD2 (5 bases each). CDR1 SGHTA and CDR2 FQGNSA come from the germline V gene. This CDR3 has 16 residues. The CDR3 here is CASSSRLRGSNNEQFF. Here the CDR3 DNA reads TGTGCCAGCAGTTCCAGGTTGAGGGGCTCCAACAATGAGCAGTTCTTC.

The CDR3 DNA sequence: TGCGCCAGCAGCTTGGTAGCAGCGGGAGGGTACGAGCAGTACTTC. This translates into CASSLVAAGGYEQYF. This chain joins TRBV5-1 and TRBJ2-7; TRBD2 aligns across 10 bases. V lost 0 bases, J lost 4 bases, and 4 bases stayed unmatched. The CDR3 has 15 residues. The germline gives CDR1 SGHRS, CDR2 YFSETQ.

In nucleotides, the CDR3 is TGCGCCAGCAGCTCGCTACCGCCGACAGTCCACGAGCAGTACTTC. This translates into CASSSLPPTVHEQYF. V usage is TRBV5-1 and J usage is TRBJ2-7; a weak D match, TRBD1 (5 bases). Per the germline V gene, CDR1 is SGHRS and CDR2 is YFSETQ. The CDR3 totals 15 residues. V shed 3 bases and J shed 5 bases, with 18 bases lying between them.

This chain joins TRBV7-2 and TRBJ2-2; D perhaps matches TRBD2 (6 bases). This CDR3 comprises 16 residues. Germline CDR1 and CDR2: SGHTA and FQGNSA. The germline V and J ends were trimmed by 5 bases and 0 bases, with 13 bases remaining between them. CDR3 sequence reads: CASSRRGGANTGELFF. CDR3 nucleotides: TGTGCCAGCAGCCGACGGGGCGGGGCGAACACCGGGGAGCTGTTTTTT.

J is TRBJ2-2 and V is TRBV2; D gene uncertain. Germline V gene lookup returns CDR1 SNHLY and CDR2 FYNNEI. V was clipped by 4 bases and J by 0 bases, with 9 bases between them. The CDR3 contains 15 residues. The CDR3 DNA sequence: TGTGCCAGCAGTGCTGGGCCTCCGAACACCGGGGAGCTGTTTTTT. Translation gives CASSAGPPNTGELFF.

The rearrangement uses TRBV2 and TRBJ1-4; tentative D call: TRBD1 (6 bases). The CDR3 is 15 amino acids. V shed 8 bases and J shed 3 bases, with 16 bases lying between them. The germline gives CDR1 SNHLY, CDR2 FYNNEI. The DNA of the CDR3 is TGTGCCAGCGGGGTGGGGGCGCTTTCTAATGAAAAACTGTTTTTT. Protein: CASGVGALSNEKLFF.

This sequence joins TRBV20-1 and TRBJ2-1, with D perhaps matching TRBD1 (6 bases). The CDR3 loop spans 11 amino acids. Germline values: CDR1 DFQATT, CDR2 SNEGSKA (reference sequence). Trimming left V 6 bases short and J 8 bases short, with 11 bases between. This CDR3 is CSAYQGYEQFF. DNA of the CDR3: TGCAGTGCCTACCAGGGGTATGAGCAGTTCTTC.

The chain links TRBV9 to TRBJ1-4; 7 nucleotides line up with TRBD1. Trimming removed 4 bases from V and 12 bases from J; junction bases left unmatched: 6. This CDR3 region has 12 residues. Looked up from germline, CDR1 is SGDLS and CDR2 is YYNGEE. The CDR3 DNA reads TGTGCCAGCAGCTTACAGGGGAGAGAACTGTTTTTT. Translated, it gives CASSLQGRELFF.

In this sample, this clone turned up a few times. The rearrangement links TRBV11-3 to TRBJ2-5; D may be TRBD1 (7 bases). The CDR3 runs 15 residues. The germline V gene encodes CDR1 SGHNT and CDR2 YENEEA. The V gene lost 2 bases and the J gene lost 2 bases, with 12 bases spanning the gap. The CDR3 bases are TGTGCCAGCAGCTTAAAACAGGGGACTCAAGAGACCCAGTACTTC. This encodes CASSLKQGTQETQYF.

The chain links TRBV10-2 to TRBJ2-7; 7 nucleotides line up with TRBD1. The CDR3 is 15 residues long. Germline lookup yields CDR1 WSHSY and CDR2 SAAADI. V was clipped by 9 bases and J by 0 bases; unmatched bases: 11. The chain's CDR3 is CASTTLRGLSYEQYF. Here the CDR3 DNA reads TGCGCCAGTACCACTTTGAGGGGGCTCTCCTACGAGCAGTACTTC.

The chain has TRBV6-5 and TRBJ1-2; 9 positions agree with TRBD1. The germline gives CDR1 MNHEY, CDR2 SVGAGI. The CDR3 is 14 residues long. The V gene end was trimmed by 5 bases and the J gene end by 8 bases; junction bases not matched to a gene: 9. CDR3 coding DNA: TGTGCCAGCAGTGAAACAGGGGGCCTCGCCGGCTACACCTTC. Translation: CASSETGGLAGYTF.

The rearrangement links TRBV18 to TRBJ1-5; no definite D call. The V end lost 3 bases, the J end lost 2 bases, and 11 bases lay between the germline ends. Germline V CDR1 and CDR2: KGHSH, LQKENI. The CDR3 extends over 15 amino acids. CDR3 residues: CASSPTGMGNQPQHF. In nucleotides, the CDR3 is TGTGCCAGCTCACCCACGGGGATGGGCAATCAGCCCCAGCATTTT.

Only a few counts were recorded for this clone. V is TRBV6-1 and J is TRBJ1-6; no clear D. CDR3 length equals 15 residues. Per the germline V gene, CDR1 is MNHNS and CDR2 is SASEGT. Trimming pared 2 bases from V and 3 bases from J, leaving 8 bases between. CDR3: CASSERVIYNSPLHF. CDR3 DNA: TGTGCCAGCAGTGAAAGGGTGATCTATAATTCACCCCTCCACTTT.

The chain couples TRBV5-8 to TRBJ2-3, with a possible D match to TRBD2 (5 bases). The CDR3 consists of 15 residues. With 1 base removed from V and 5 bases from J, the gap between germline ends came to 14 bases. CDR1 SGHTS and CDR2 YDEGEE come from the germline V gene. CDR3 nucleotides: TGTGCCAGCAGCTTGTGGGGAGTGGCACAAGATACGCAGTATTTT. It encodes CASSLWGVAQDTQYF.

The chain uses TRBV30 and TRBJ1-1; TRBD1 agrees at 7 bases. CDR3 size: 13 residues. The V gene's germline CDR1 is GTSNPN and CDR2 SVGIG (reference sequence). V lost 3 bases, J lost 1 base, and 2 bases stayed unmatched. CDR3 sequence reads: CAWSGTANTEAFF. The CDR3 DNA is TGTGCCTGGAGCGGGACAGCGAACACTGAAGCTTTCTTT.

This chain uses TRBV28 with TRBJ2-7; D remains unclear. CDR1 MDHEN and CDR2 SYDVKM come from the germline V gene. Trimming pared 5 bases from V and 7 bases from J, leaving 9 bases between. The CDR3 covers 11 residues. The DNA of the CDR3 is TGTGCCAGCAGTCGCACTGTTGAGCAGTACTTC. The encoded protein is CASSRTVEQYF.

V and J are TRBV30 and TRBJ1-2; D not certain. The CDR3 is 12 amino acids. With 0 bases removed from V and 5 bases from J, the gap between germline ends came to 7 bases. CDR1 is GTSNPN and CDR2 is SVGIG in the germline V gene (reference sequence). CDR3 in amino acids: CAWSVGEYGYTF. The CDR3 DNA sequence: TGTGCCTGGAGTGTAGGAGAATATGGCTACACCTTC.

The J gene is TRBJ2-7, the V gene TRBV4-1; D gene ambiguous. With 0 bases removed from V and 7 bases from J, the gap between germline ends came to 10 bases. Germline V gives CDR1 MGHRA, CDR2 YSYEKL. The CDR3 length is 13 residues. The CDR3 reads CASSQDNSSEQYF. The CDR3 DNA reads as TGCGCCAGCAGCCAAGACAACAGCTCGGAGCAGTACTTC.

The chain carries TRBV2 and TRBJ1-5, with TRBD1 matching 7 bases. J was trimmed by 7 bases and V by 4 bases; bases with no gene match: 7. This CDR3 spans 14 amino acids. Per germline, CDR1 SNHLY and CDR2 FYNNEI. The CDR3 is CASSATGLIQPQHF. CDR3 bases: TGTGCCAGCAGTGCGACAGGGCTAATCCAGCCCCAGCATTTT.

The genes are TRBV19 and TRBJ2-1; TRBD1 matches 9 bases. CDR1 LNHDA and CDR2 SQIVND come from the germline V gene (reference sequence). The V and J ends lost 5 bases and 8 bases, in that order; junction bases with no gene match: 7. The CDR3 loop spans 14 amino acids. CDR3 region: CASSDRDREHEQFF. The CDR3 nucleotides read TGTGCCAGTAGTGACCGGGACAGGGAACATGAGCAGTTCTTC.

This chain connects TRBV5-1 to TRBJ2-1, with TRBD2 identical over 13 bases. The V and J ends lost 4 bases and 6 bases, in that order; junction bases with no gene match: 4. CDR3 length: 15 amino acids. The germline V gene encodes CDR1 SGHRS and CDR2 YFSETQ. The CDR3 region is CASSRGLAGVNEQFF. CDR3 sequence (DNA): TGCGCCAGCAGCCGCGGACTAGCGGGAGTCAATGAGCAGTTCTTC.

The rearrangement links TRBV6-5 to TRBJ2-1; no firm D call. Deletions cut 4 bases from V and 8 bases from J, with 15 bases between. The CDR3 has 14 amino acids. Looked up from germline, CDR1 is MNHEY and CDR2 is SVGAGI. CDR3 amino acids: CASSSASSGHEQFF. The CDR3 bases are TGTGCCAGCAGTTCGGCGAGTTCCGGCCATGAGCAGTTCTTC.

The V gene is TRBV14, the J gene TRBJ2-7; the D is unclear. CDR3 length equals 14 residues. Per germline, CDR1 SGHDN and CDR2 FVKESK. V dropped 1 base and J dropped 5 bases, with 12 bases sitting between them. CDR3 in amino acids: CASSQGSVLDEQYF. CDR3 DNA sequence: TGTGCCAGCAGCCAAGGGTCGGTCTTGGACGAGCAGTACTTC.